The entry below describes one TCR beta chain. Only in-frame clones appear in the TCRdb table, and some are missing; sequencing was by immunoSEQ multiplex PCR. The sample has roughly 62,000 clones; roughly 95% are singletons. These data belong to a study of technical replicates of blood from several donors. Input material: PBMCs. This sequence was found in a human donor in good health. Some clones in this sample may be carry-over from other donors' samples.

The CDR3 nucleotides read TGCGCCAGCAGAGGTACACTTAGCGGGGATCCGCAAGAGACCCAGTACTTC. Protein sequence: CASRGTLSGDPQETQYF. The chain uses TRBV10-1 and TRBJ2-5, with TRBD2 matching over 8 bases. Germline CDR1 WNHNN, CDR2 SYGVQD (reference sequence). V shed 6 bases, J shed 2 bases, and the junction held 14 bases outside the gene matches. This CDR3 has 17 amino acids.